The rows below give T cell receptor beta chains drawn from one sample of a study of shared clonotypes between healthy human individuals. Clones were read by immunoSEQ multiplex PCR, and TCRdb kept only the in-frame ones, dropping some. The sample lists under 600,000 clones, roughly 98% occurring once. Sequenced material: naive CD8+ T cells sorted from blood. These receptors all come from a young man in good health. CDR3s leave out the opening cysteine and the closing phenylalanine or tryptophan.

v_gene	j_gene	CDR3aa
TRBV4-3	TRBJ2-1	ASSQEQGSEQF
TRBV5-4	TRBJ2-7	ASSLGTSGYEQY
TRBV11-2	TRBJ2-3	ASSFLGSDTQY
TRBV6-6	TRBJ2-2	ASSYTGTGELF
TRBV2	TRBJ2-3	ASSDDAPDTQY
TRBV19	TRBJ2-5	ASSIAGGLGKETQY
TRBV9	TRBJ1-2	ASSVGSYSNYGYT
TRBV27	TRBJ2-2	ASSGATGELF
TRBV7-8	TRBJ2-3	ASSPRGTDTQY
TRBV15	TRBJ2-7	ATSRDNMASGTYEQY
TRBV27	TRBJ2-5	ASSFGGQRETQY
TRBV23-1	TRBJ2-7	ASSQPLSSSGFSYEQY
TRBV5-1	TRBJ1-5	ASRLDRDRNQPQH
TRBV27	TRBJ2-7	ASSSRDRAYEQY
TRBV5-5	TRBJ2-4	ASSLGQEENIQY
TRBV6-1	TRBJ2-7	ASSHHYEQY
TRBV2	TRBJ1-5	ASSGQGNFPQH
TRBV2	TRBJ1-1	ASSSGQGNTEAF